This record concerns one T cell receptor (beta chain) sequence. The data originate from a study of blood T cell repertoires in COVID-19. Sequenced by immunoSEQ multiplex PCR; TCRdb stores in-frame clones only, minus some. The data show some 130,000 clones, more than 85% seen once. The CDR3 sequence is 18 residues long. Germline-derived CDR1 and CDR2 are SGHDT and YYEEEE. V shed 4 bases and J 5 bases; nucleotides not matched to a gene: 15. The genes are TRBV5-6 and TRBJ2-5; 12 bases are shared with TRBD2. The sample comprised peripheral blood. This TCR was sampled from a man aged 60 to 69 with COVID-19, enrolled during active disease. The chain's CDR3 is CASSSTLAGGQRQETQYF. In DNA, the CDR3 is TGTGCCAGCAGCAGCACACTAGCGGGGGGACAACGCCAGGAGACCCAGTACTTC.